This TCR beta chain came from a study of blood T cell repertoires in COVID-19. CDR3 length: 19 amino acids. Germline values: CDR1 LNHDA, CDR2 SQIVND (reference sequence). V lost 8 bases and J lost 0; bases outside the gene matches: 13. Profiling relied on immunoSEQ multiplex PCR, and the TCRdb table lists in-frame clones only, not all of them. In the table there are just under 95,000 clones, 80% of which are singletons. The sample consisted of peripheral blood. This chain links TRBV19 with TRBJ2-6; TRBD2 matches 10 bases. The origin of this receptor is a human donor in a cohort sampled during active COVID-19. The DNA for the CDR3 is TGTGCCAGTTTACGGGCTAGCGGGAGTTGGGGCTCTGGGGCCAACGTCCTGACTTTC. Amino acid sequence: CASLRASGSWGSGANVLTF.